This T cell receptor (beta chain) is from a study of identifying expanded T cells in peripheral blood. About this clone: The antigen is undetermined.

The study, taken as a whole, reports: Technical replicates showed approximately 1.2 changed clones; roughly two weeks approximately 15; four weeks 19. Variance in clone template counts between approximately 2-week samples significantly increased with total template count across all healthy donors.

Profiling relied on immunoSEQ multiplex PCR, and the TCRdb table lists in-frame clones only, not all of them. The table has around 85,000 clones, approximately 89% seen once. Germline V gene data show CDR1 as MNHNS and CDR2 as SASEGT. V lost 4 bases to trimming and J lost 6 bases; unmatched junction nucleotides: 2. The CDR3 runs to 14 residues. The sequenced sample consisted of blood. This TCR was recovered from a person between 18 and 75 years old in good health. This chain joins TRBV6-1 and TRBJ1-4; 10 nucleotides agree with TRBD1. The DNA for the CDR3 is TGTGCCAGCAGTGGGGACAGGGGATATGAAAAACTGTTTTTT. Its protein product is CASSGDRGYEKLFF.